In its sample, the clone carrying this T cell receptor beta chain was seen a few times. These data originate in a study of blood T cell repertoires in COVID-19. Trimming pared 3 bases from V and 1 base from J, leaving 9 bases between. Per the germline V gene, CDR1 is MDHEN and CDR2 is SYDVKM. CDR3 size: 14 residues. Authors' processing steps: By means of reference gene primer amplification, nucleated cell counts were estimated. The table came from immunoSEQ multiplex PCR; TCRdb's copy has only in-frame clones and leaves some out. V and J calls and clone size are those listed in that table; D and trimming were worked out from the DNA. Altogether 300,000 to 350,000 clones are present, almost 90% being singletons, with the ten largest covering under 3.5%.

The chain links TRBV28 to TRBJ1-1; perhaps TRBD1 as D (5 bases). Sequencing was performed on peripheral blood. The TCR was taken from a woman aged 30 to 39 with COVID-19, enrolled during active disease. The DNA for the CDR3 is TGTGCCAGCAGTTTCTTTGGGGCGAACACTGAAGCTTTCTTT. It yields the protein CASSFFGANTEAFF.